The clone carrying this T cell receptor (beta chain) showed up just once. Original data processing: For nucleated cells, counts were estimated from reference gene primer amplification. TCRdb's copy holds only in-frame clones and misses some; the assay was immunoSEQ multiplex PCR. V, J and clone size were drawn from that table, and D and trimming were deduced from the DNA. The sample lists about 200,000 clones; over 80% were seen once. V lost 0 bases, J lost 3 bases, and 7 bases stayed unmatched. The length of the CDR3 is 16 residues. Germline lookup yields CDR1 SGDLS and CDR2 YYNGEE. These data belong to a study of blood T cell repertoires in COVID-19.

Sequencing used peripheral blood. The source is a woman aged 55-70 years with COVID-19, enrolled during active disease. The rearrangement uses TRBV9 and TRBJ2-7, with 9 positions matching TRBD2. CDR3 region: CASSVEGASGIYEQYF. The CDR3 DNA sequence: TGTGCCAGCAGCGTAGAAGGGGCTAGCGGGATCTACGAGCAGTACTTC. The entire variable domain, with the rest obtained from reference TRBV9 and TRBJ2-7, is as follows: DSGVTQTPKHLITATGQRVTLRCSPRSGDLSVYWYQQSLDQGLQFLIQYYNGEERAKGNILERFSAQQFPDLHSELNLSSLELGDSALYFCASSVEGASGIYEQYFGPGTRLTVT.